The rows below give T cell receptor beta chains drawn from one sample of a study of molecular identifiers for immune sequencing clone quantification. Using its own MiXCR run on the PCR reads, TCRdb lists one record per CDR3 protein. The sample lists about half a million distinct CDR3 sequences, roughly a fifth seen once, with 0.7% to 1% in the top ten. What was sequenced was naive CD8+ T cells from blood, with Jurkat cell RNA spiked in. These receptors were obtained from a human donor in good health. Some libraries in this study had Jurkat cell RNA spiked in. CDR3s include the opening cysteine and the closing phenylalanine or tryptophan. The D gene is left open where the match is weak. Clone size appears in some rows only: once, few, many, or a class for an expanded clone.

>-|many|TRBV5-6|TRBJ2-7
CASSVGPLGEQYF
TGTGCCAGCAGCGTGGGACCACTGGGGGAGCAGTACTTC
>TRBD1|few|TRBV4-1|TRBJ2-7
CASSHVSQQGEQYF
TGCGCCAGCAGCCATGTATCTCAACAGGGGGAGCAGTACTTC
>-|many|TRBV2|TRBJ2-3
CASSEAWGANTDTQYF
TGTGCCAGCAGTGAAGCATGGGGGGCGAACACAGATACGCAGTATTTT
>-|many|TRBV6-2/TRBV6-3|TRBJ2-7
CASRSSYEQYF
TGTGCCAGCAGAAGCTCCTACGAGCAGTACTTC
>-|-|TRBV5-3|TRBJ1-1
CASSLGWETEAFF
TGTGCCAGCAGCTTGGGTTGGGAGACTGAAGCTTTCTTT
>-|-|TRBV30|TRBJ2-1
CAWSGGTLRNEQFF
TGTGCCTGGAGTGGTGGGACTCTTCGCAATGAGCAGTTCTTC
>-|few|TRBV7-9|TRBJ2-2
CASSSNRNTGELFF
TGTGCCAGCAGCTCTAATCGGAACACCGGGGAGCTGTTTTTT
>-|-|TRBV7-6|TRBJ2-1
CASSLMPGGVDEQFF
TGTGCCAGCAGCTTAATGCCAGGGGGGGTTGATGAGCAGTTCTTC
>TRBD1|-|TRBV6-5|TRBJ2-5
CASSGSGQIETQYF
TGTGCCAGCAGTGGGTCGGGACAGATAGAGACCCAGTACTTC
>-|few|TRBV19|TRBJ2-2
CASSIFTNTGELFF
TGTGCCAGTAGTATTTTTACGAACACCGGGGAGCTGTTTTTT
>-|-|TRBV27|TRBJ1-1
CASSLVGRSEALF
TGTGCCAGCAGTTTGGTGGGGAGGTCTGAAGCTCTCTTT
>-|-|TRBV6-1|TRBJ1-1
CASSMTANTEAFF
TGTGCCAGCAGTATGACGGCGAACACTGAAGCTTTCTTT
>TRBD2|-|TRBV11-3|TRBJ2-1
CASSPSGGGAWNEQFF
TGTGCCAGCAGCCCCAGTGGCGGGGGGGCGTGGAATGAGCAGTTCTTC
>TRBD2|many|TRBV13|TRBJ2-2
CASSLSGTNTGELFF
TGTGCCAGCAGCCTTAGCGGGACGAACACCGGGGAGCTGTTTTTT
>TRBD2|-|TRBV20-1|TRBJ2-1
CSASPGLAGEYNEQFF
TGCAGTGCTAGTCCGGGACTAGCGGGGGAGTACAATGAGCAGTTCTTC